The entry below gives a single T cell receptor beta chain sequence along with its context. This clonotype is medium-sized (0.01 to 0.1%). Its antigen specificity is not known. Base qualities are not provided; no much larger clone lies one nucleotide away. The reads were generated on an Illumina MiSeq. TCRdb trimmed the raw reads at Q25, called clones with MiXCR and kept productive beta chains. Identical CDR3 proteins give one entry, which carries the most common genes and DNA. This sample has more than 3,500 distinct CDR3 sequences in its table, and roughly 8.6% of those were observed once. Jointly, the top ten make up 8.7% of the sample. From a lookup of the germline V gene (reference sequence), CDR1 and CDR2 are SEHNR and FQNEAQ. The cysteine opens and the phenylalanine closes a CDR3 of 14 amino acids. Only the CDR3 part of the read is kept: 42 bases, read in frame from the first base. The V end loses 1 base and the J end loses 1 base, and a stretch of 7 bases separates them.

The sample comes from a study. Here the chain combines TRBV7-9 and TRBJ1-1; the D gene remains uncertain. The sequence was collected from a human donor with rheumatoid arthritis. Sequencing was done on a sample of CD4+ T cells from synovial fluid. In nucleotide form, the sequence is TGTGCCAGCAGCTTAGGCGTCAAGAACACTGAAGCTTTCTTT. Translated, this is CASSLGVKNTEAFF.